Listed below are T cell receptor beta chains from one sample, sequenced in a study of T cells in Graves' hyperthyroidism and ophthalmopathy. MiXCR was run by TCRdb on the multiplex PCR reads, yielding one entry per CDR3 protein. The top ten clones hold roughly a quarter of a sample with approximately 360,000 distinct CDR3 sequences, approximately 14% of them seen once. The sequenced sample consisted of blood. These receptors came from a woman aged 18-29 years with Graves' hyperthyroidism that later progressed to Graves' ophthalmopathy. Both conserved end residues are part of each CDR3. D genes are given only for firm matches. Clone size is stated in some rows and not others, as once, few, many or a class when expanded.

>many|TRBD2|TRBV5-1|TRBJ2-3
CASSLASGKRTDTQYF
TGCGCCAGCAGCTTGGCTAGCGGGAAACGCACAGATACGCAGTATTTT
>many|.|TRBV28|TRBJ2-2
CASSSLDTRAGELFF
TGTGCCAGCAGTTCCTTAGACACTAGAGCCGGGGAGCTGTTTTTT
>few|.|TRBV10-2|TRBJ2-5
CASSEEGRQEGNQETQYF
TGCGCCAGCAGTGAAGAGGGTAGGCAGGAGGGGAACCAAGAGACCCAGTACTTC
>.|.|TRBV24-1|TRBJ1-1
CATSGEPGTERAFF
TGTGCCACCAGTGGTGAACCGGGGACCGAACGAGCTTTCTTT
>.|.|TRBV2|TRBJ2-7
CASSQSDSTRYEQYF
TGTGCCAGCAGTCAAAGCGACAGTACCCGCTACGAGCAGTACTTC
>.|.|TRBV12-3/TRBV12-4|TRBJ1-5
CASSLASANQPQHF
TGTGCCAGCAGTTTGGCGTCAGCAAATCAGCCCCAGCATTTT
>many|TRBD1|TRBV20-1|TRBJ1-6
CSAGGQGSSYNSPLHF
TGCAGTGCAGGGGGACAGGGAAGCTCCTATAATTCACCCCTCCACTTT
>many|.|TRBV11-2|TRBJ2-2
CASSLSVAGPHTGELFF
TGTGCCAGCAGCTTATCGGTCGCCGGACCCCACACCGGGGAGCTGTTTTTT
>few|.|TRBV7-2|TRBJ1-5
CASRLNQPQHF
TGTGCCAGCAGACTTAATCAGCCCCAGCATTTT
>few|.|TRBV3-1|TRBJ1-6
CASSQAGFNSPLHF
TGTGCCAGCAGCCAAGCCGGGTTTAATTCACCCCTCCACTTT
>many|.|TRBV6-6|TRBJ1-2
CASSYSVGFYGYTF
TGTGCCAGCAGTTACTCAGTCGGCTTCTATGGCTACACCTTC
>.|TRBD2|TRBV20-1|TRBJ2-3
CSTQVPSGRGTDTQYF
TGCAGTACCCAGGTGCCTAGCGGGAGAGGCACAGATACGCAGTATTTT
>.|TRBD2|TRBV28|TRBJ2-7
CASSFHLGGRAAYEQYF
TGTGCCAGCAGTTTCCACCTAGGCGGGAGGGCCGCCTACGAGCAGTACTTC
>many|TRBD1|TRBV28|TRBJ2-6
CAVGTDSGANVLTF
TGTGCCGTCGGGACAGACTCTGGGGCCAACGTCCTGACTTTC
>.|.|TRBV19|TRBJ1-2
CASSIGRTDYGYTF
TGTGCCAGTAGTATAGGTAGGACAGACTATGGCTACACCTTC
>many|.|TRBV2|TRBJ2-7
CASQSENGYEQYF
TGTGCCAGCCAATCGGAGAATGGATACGAGCAGTACTTC
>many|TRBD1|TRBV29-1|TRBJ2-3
CSVAPGQGRDTQYF
TGCAGCGTCGCCCCCGGACAGGGGCGAGATACGCAGTATTTT
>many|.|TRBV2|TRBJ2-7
CASSESVPVYHEQYF
TGTGCCAGCAGTGAATCAGTGCCAGTTTACCACGAGCAGTACTTC
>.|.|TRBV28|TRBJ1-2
CASSFSPQYGYTF
TGTGCCAGCAGTTTTTCACCTCAATATGGCTACACCTTC
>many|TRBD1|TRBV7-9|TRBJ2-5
CASSFGQGASQETQYF
TGTGCCAGCAGCTTTGGCCAGGGGGCTAGCCAAGAGACCCAGTACTTC
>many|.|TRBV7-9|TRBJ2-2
CASSLEVMQLGDTGELFF
TGTGCCAGCAGCTTAGAGGTGATGCAGCTCGGGGACACCGGGGAGCTGTTTTTT
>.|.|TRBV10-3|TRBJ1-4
CAISETKWAPNEKLFF
TGTGCCATCAGTGAGACTAAGTGGGCACCCAATGAAAAACTGTTTTTT
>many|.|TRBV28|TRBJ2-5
CASSSSTRTSRETQYF
TGTGCCAGCAGTTCCTCGACCCGTACGTCTCGAGAGACCCAGTACTTC
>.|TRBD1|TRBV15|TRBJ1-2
CATSREVGTGTVYGYTF
TGTGCCACCAGCAGAGAAGTTGGTACGGGGACAGTCTATGGCTACACCTTC
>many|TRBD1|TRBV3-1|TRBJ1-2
CASSQDRGRQGYTF
TGTGCCAGCAGCCAGGACAGGGGCCGACAGGGCTACACCTTC
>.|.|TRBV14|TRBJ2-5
CASSHGPPPETQYF
TGTGCCAGCAGCCACGGACCGCCCCCCGAGACCCAGTACTTC
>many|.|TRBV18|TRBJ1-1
CATQALTGTEAFF
TGTGCCACGCAGGCCCTGACGGGGACTGAAGCTTTCTTT
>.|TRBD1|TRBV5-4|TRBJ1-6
CASSAILTGGNSPLHF
TGTGCCAGCAGCGCTATACTGACAGGGGGCAATTCACCCCTCCACTTT
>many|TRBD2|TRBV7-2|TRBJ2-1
CASSHELAGVSRDNEQFF
TGTGCCAGCAGCCACGAACTAGCGGGAGTTAGTAGAGACAATGAGCAGTTCTTC
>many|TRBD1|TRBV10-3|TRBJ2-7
CAISESRDSYEQYF
TGTGCCATCAGTGAGTCGAGGGACAGCTACGAGCAGTACTTC
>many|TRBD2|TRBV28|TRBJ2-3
CASSSPRLAGVPDTQYF
TGTGCCAGCAGTTCCCCACGACTAGCGGGAGTACCAGATACGCAGTATTTT
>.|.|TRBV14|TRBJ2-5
CASSRQVFETQYF
TGTGCCAGCAGCCGACAGGTTTTTGAGACCCAGTACTTC
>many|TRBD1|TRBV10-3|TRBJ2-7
CAISEAPRQGENEQYF
TGTGCCATCAGTGAAGCCCCCCGACAGGGGGAAAACGAGCAGTACTTC
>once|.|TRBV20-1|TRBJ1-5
CSTGEGPQPQHF
TGCAGTACCGGAGAGGGGCCTCAGCCCCAGCATTTT
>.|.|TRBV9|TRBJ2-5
CASSVVTQYF
TGTGCCAGCAGCGTAGTGACTCAGTACTTC
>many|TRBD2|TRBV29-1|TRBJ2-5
CSVGGAAAGGTETQYF
TGCAGCGTTGGTGGGGCGGCAGCGGGAGGAACGGAGACCCAGTACTTC
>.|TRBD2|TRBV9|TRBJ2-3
CASSAGLAGPTDTQYF
TGTGCCAGCAGCGCTGGACTAGCGGGACCCACAGATACGCAGTATTTT
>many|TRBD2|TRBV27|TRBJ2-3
CASGREGADTQYF
TGTGCCAGCGGCCGGGAGGGCGCAGATACGCAGTATTTT
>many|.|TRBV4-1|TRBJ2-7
CASSQGGTDYYEQYF
TGCGCCAGCAGCCAAGGGGGGACGGATTACTACGAGCAGTACTTC
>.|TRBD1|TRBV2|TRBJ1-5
CASSDRDRVPGQPQHF
TGTGCCAGCAGTGATCGGGACAGGGTCCCCGGACAGCCCCAGCATTTT
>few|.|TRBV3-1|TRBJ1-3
CASSQDGTVTGNTIYF
TGTGCCAGCAGCCAAGACGGTACAGTCACTGGAAACACCATATATTTT
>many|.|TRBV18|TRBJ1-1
CASSPQVNTEAFF
TGTGCCAGCTCACCACAGGTGAACACTGAAGCTTTCTTT
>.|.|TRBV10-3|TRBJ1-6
CAISVGGLPGNSPLHF
TGTGCCATCAGTGTTGGCGGGCTCCCAGGGAATTCACCCCTCCACTTT
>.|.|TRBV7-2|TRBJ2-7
CASTQGGAGEQYF
TGTGCCAGCACCCAGGGGGGGGCGGGCGAGCAGTACTTC
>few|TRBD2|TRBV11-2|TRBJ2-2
CASSFPLSRLAGGTGELFF
TGTGCCAGCAGCTTCCCTTTAAGTCGTTTGGCGGGGGGAACCGGGGAGCTGTTTTTT
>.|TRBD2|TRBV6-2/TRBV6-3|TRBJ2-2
CASRRSGRGYTGELFF
TGTGCCAGCAGGAGGAGCGGGAGAGGTTACACCGGGGAGCTGTTTTTT
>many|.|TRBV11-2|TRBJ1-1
CASSLDQSGYTEAFF
TGTGCCAGCAGCTTAGACCAATCAGGATACACTGAAGCTTTCTTT
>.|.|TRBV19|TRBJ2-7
CASSIRSYQAYEQYF
TGTGCCAGTAGTATAAGGTCATACCAAGCCTACGAGCAGTACTTC
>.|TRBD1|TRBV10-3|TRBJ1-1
CAISESQRGREAFF
TGTGCCATCAGTGAGTCGCAGAGGGGGCGGGAAGCTTTCTTT
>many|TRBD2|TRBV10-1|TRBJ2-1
CASSGGLAGVGNEQFF
TGCGCCAGCAGTGGGGGACTAGCGGGAGTTGGGAATGAGCAGTTCTTC
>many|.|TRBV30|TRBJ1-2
CAWSPGGDNYGYTF
TGTGCCTGGAGTCCGGGGGGGGATAACTATGGCTACACCTTC
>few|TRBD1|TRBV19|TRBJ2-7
CATRTGTGTYEQYF
TGTGCCACTCGAACCGGGACAGGCACCTACGAGCAGTACTTC
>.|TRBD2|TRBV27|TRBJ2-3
CASSTAPGTSATDTQYF
TGTGCCAGCAGTACAGCTCCCGGGACTAGCGCCACAGATACGCAGTATTTT